The 19 T cell receptor beta chains given below trace back to one sample, sequenced in a study of blood T cell repertoires in COVID-19. This table comes from immunoSEQ multiplex PCR, and its TCRdb copy is limited to in-frame clones, with some not included. The table has roughly 200,000 clones, about nine tenths seen once. The sequencing input was peripheral blood. The receptors were gathered from a man in his late teens or twenties with active or convalescent COVID-19.

The chain employs TRBV7-2 and TRBJ2-7; 8 nucleotides line up with TRBD2. Germline CDR1 SGHTA, CDR2 FQGNSA. The CDR3 is 15 residues long. V shed 6 bases, J shed 6 bases, and the junction held 13 bases outside the gene matches. The CDR3 nucleotides are TGTGCCAGCAGTCAGACCGGGACTAGGTGGGGCGAGCAGTACTTC. Its protein is CASSQTGTRWGEQYF.

J is TRBJ2-4 and V is TRBV6-5, with 7 positions matching TRBD1. The junction had 8 bases not matched to a gene; V was cut back by 6 bases and J by 6 bases. CDR3 length: 14 amino acids. Germline CDR1 MNHEY, CDR2 SVGAGI. Here the CDR3 DNA reads TGTGCCAGCAGCCCAACAGGGGTAGGAAACATTCAGTACTTC. This gives the protein CASSPTGVGNIQYF.

This clone was detected once. This chain uses TRBV19 with TRBJ1-1; D not resolved. The CDR3 runs to 15 residues. Germline values: CDR1 LNHDA, CDR2 SQIVND (reference sequence). V dropped 4 bases and J dropped 1 base, with 13 bases sitting between them. CDR3 sequence reads: CASSTDTPGNTEAFF. CDR3 sequence (DNA): TGTGCCAGTAGTACCGACACCCCTGGGAACACTGAAGCTTTCTTT.

V and J are TRBV11-2 and TRBJ2-1, with 7 bases aligning to TRBD2. Germline assignment: CDR1 SGHAT and CDR2 FQNNGV. The CDR3 spans 15 residues. Trimming at V came to 0 bases and at J to 3 bases, leaving 2 bases not matched to a gene. CDR3 sequence reads: CASSLEPSGYNEQFF. CDR3 coding DNA: TGTGCCAGCAGCTTAGAACCTAGCGGCTACAATGAGCAGTTCTTC.

This chain links TRBV5-1 with TRBJ1-5, with 8 bases that match TRBD1. The V gene's germline CDR1 is SGHRS and CDR2 YFSETQ. The CDR3 length is 13 residues. With V trimmed by 2 bases and J by 6 bases, 1 base remained unmatched. CDR3 protein: CASSFDRGQPQHF. The CDR3 nucleotides are TGCGCCAGCAGCTTCGACAGGGGTCAGCCCCAGCATTTT.

V and J are TRBV2 and TRBJ1-6, with 7 bases that match TRBD1. The germline gives CDR1 SNHLY, CDR2 FYNNEI. The length of the CDR3 is 17 residues. The J segment lost 5 bases and the V segment lost 4 bases, leaving 11 bases of the junction unmatched. The CDR3 loop is CASSGETGPPHNSPLHF. As DNA, the CDR3 is TGTGCCAGCAGTGGGGAGACAGGGCCCCCCCATAATTCACCCCTCCACTTT.

The rearrangement links TRBV9 to TRBJ2-1; D possibly corresponds to TRBD1 (6 bases). Germline V gives CDR1 SGDLS, CDR2 YYNGEE. This CDR3 comprises 16 residues. V gave up 6 bases and J gave up 1 base, with 17 bases separating them. CDR3 nucleotides: TGTGCCAGCAACATAGGGGGATTTGGGTCCTACAATGAGCAGTTCTTC. Encoded protein: CASNIGGFGSYNEQFF.

The gene calls are TRBV10-1 and TRBJ2-2; D may be TRBD2 (6 bases). The length of the CDR3 is 15 residues. CDR1 and CDR2 from the germline V gene are WNHNN and SYGVQD (reference sequence). With 2 bases removed from V and 4 bases from J, the gap between germline ends came to 11 bases. In DNA form, the CDR3 reads TGCGCCAGCAGTGAGCGGGAGTTAGGCACCGGGGAGCTGTTTTTT. This gives the protein CASSERELGTGELFF.

The chain has TRBV7-2 and TRBJ2-1; 8 nucleotides line up with TRBD2. Per germline, CDR1 SGHTA and CDR2 FQGNSA. The ends lost 2 bases at V and 5 bases at J; junction bases unmatched: 8. The length of the CDR3 is 16 residues. In nucleotides, the CDR3 is TGTGCCAGCAGCTTAATAGGGCTAGCGGGTCACAATGAGCAGTTCTTC. This gives the protein CASSLIGLAGHNEQFF.

This chain joins TRBV3-1 (or the pseudogene TRBV3-2) and TRBJ1-1; 9 bases match TRBD1. Per germline, CDR1 LGHDT and CDR2 YNNKEL (reference sequence). The CDR3 runs to 13 residues. The ends lost 4 bases at V and 5 bases at J; junction bases unmatched: 2. The CDR3 loop is CASSRGQGTEAFF. The CDR3 nucleotides read TGTGCCAGCAGCCGAGGACAGGGGACTGAAGCTTTCTTT.

There are a few counts of this clone. The chain joins TRBV3-1 (or the pseudogene TRBV3-2) to TRBJ1-2; TRBD1 aligns across 7 bases. The CDR3 contains 16 residues. In germline, CDR1 is LGHDT, CDR2 YNNKEL (reference sequence). The junction had 17 bases not matched to a gene; V was cut back by 5 bases and J by 8 bases. The CDR3 nucleotides read TGTGCCAGCAGCGCTGGCGGACAGGAACAACCGGAGGGCTACACCTTC. This encodes CASSAGGQEQPEGYTF.

The sample holds one count of this clone. The V call is TRBV30, the J call TRBJ2-2, with D perhaps matching TRBD2 (6 bases). Trimming removed 2 bases at V and 1 base at J, with 8 bases between. Germline loops: CDR1 GTSNPN, CDR2 SVGIG (reference sequence). The CDR3 is 14 residues long. CDR3 amino acids: CAWSRGGNTGELFF. CDR3 sequence (DNA): TGTGCCTGGAGTCGGGGAGGGAACACCGGGGAGCTGTTTTTT.

V and J are TRBV5-1 and TRBJ2-2; D is perhaps TRBD2 (6 bases). Trimming removed 4 bases at V and 7 bases at J, with 17 bases between. CDR3 length equals 15 residues. Germline CDR1 is SGHRS and CDR2 is YFSETQ. The CDR3 DNA reads as TGCGCCAGCAGCCAAACAGGAGGGGAGGTCGGGGAGCTGTTTTTT. Its protein product is CASSQTGGEVGELFF.

Comment on this clone: The identical CDR3 is also encoded by other nucleotide sequences in the sample. The J gene is TRBJ2-5, the V gene TRBV5-1, with D possibly matching TRBD2 (5 bases). Germline V gives CDR1 SGHRS, CDR2 YFSETQ. CDR3 length equals 14 residues. Trimming shortened V by 0 bases and J by 0 bases, and 6 bases separated the two germline ends. The CDR3 reads CASSLGGYQETQYF. The CDR3 DNA follows: TGCGCCAGCAGCTTGGGAGGGTACCAAGAGACCCAGTACTTC.

The chain combines TRBV7-6 with TRBJ1-3; the match to TRBD1 covers 8 bases. Trimming cost V 6 bases and J 0 bases; bases outside gene matches: 7. There are 16 residues in the CDR3. CDR1 SGHVS and CDR2 FNYEAQ come from the germline V gene. CDR3 sequence reads: CASRSGQGLSGNTIYF. The CDR3 nucleotides are TGTGCCAGCAGGTCCGGACAGGGTCTCTCTGGAAACACCATATATTTT. Together with reference TRBV7-6 and TRBJ1-3, the CDR3 gives the full variable domain: GAGVSQSPRYKVTKRGQDVALRCDPISGHVSLYWYRQALGQGPEFLTYFNYEAQQDKSGLPNDRFSAERPEGSISTLTIQRTEQRDSAMYRCASRSGQGLSGNTIYFGEGSWLTVV.

The chain uses TRBV18 and TRBJ2-1, with D perhaps TRBD1 (7 bases). The CDR3 has 14 residues. V was pared by 5 bases and J by 5 bases, with 13 bases between. Germline-derived CDR1 and CDR2 are KGHSH and LQKENI. In DNA form, the CDR3 reads TGTGCCAGCTCAAGACAGGGACTGAACAATGAGCAGTTCTTC. Amino acids: CASSRQGLNNEQFF.

The V and J genes are TRBV15 and TRBJ2-7; the match to TRBD1 covers 9 bases. This CDR3 is built from 16 residues. CDR1 LNHNV and CDR2 YYDKDF come from the germline V gene (reference sequence). The V and J ends lost 1 base and 0 bases, in that order; junction bases with no gene match: 4. CDR3 sequence reads: CATSRVDRGNSYEQYF. The CDR3 coding sequence is TGTGCCACCAGCAGAGTGGACAGGGGAAACTCCTACGAGCAGTACTTC.

The chain has TRBV20-1 and TRBJ1-1; D gene unclear. Per germline, CDR1 DFQATT and CDR2 SNEGSKA (reference sequence). V was pared by 3 bases and J by 5 bases, with 7 bases between. The CDR3 runs 11 residues. The CDR3 nucleotides read TGCAGTGCTAGTGTGTCAACTGAAGCTTTCTTT. Translated: CSASVSTEAFF.

This rearrangement joins TRBV20-1 to TRBJ1-3; D gene uncertain. This CDR3 has 11 amino acids. Germline-derived CDR1 and CDR2 are DFQATT and SNEGSKA (reference sequence). V was pared by 5 bases and J by 8 bases, with 10 bases between. Here the CDR3 reads CSAPMEDTIYF. CDR3 nucleotide sequence: TGCAGTGCTCCGATGGAGGACACCATATATTTT.